A selection of T cell receptor beta chains follows, all from one sample in a study of T cell repertoires in cytomegalovirus infection. TCRdb independently ran MiXCR on the reads; one entry per CDR3 protein. The table lists roughly 300,000 distinct CDR3 sequences, more than 8% of them singletons. Material: PBMCs. The receptors were sampled from a human donor in good health (CMV status not recorded). Some clones in this sample may be carry-over from other donors' samples. Each CDR3 is given with its conserved first and last residue. Each record gives: D gene, J gene, V gene, clone size, CDR3 DNA, CDR3 protein. D genes are given only for firm matches. Not all rows give a size; the values are once, few, many and, for expanded clones, a class.

- | TRBJ1-6 | TRBV7-2 | - | TGTGCCAGCAGCCCAACAGTGGGTTCACCCCTCCACTTT | CASSPTVGSPLHF
- | TRBJ2-7 | TRBV11-1 | many | TGTGCCAGCAGCTTAGGACCCACAGGATACGAGCAGTACTTC | CASSLGPTGYEQYF
- | TRBJ1-2 | TRBV6-1 | many | TGTGCCAGCACCCCCCGGGGGCAGAGAGTCGGCTACACCTTC | CASTPRGQRVGYTF
TRBD2 | TRBJ2-1 | TRBV11-2 | many | TGTGCCAGCAGCTCCCAGCGGGGGCCTTACAATGAGCAGTTCTTC | CASSSQRGPYNEQFF
TRBD1 | TRBJ2-3 | TRBV19 | few | TGTGCCAGTAGTACTTCGCCGGGACAGGGGGCGGATACGCAGTATTTT | CASSTSPGQGADTQYF
- | TRBJ1-5 | TRBV7-2 | few | TGTGCCAGCAGCCGAATAGGCAATCAGCCCCAGCATTTT | CASSRIGNQPQHF
- | TRBJ1-5 | TRBV12-3/TRBV12-4 | many | TGTGCCAGCAGCCCCAGGGACGGGCAGCCCCAGCATTTT | CASSPRDGQPQHF
- | TRBJ2-3 | TRBV7-8 | many | TGTGCCAGCAGCCGTCGCAGACCCCCAGATACGCAGTATTTT | CASSRRRPPDTQYF
TRBD1 | TRBJ1-6 | TRBV7-2 | many | TGTGCCAGCAGCCGTGACAGGGATTGGGGGGGGTCACCCCTCCACTTT | CASSRDRDWGGSPLHF
TRBD2 | TRBJ2-5 | TRBV20-1 | - | TGCAGTGCTAGAACAAGGAGGGCTAGCGGGAGCGAGACCCAGTACTTC | CSARTRRASGSETQYF
- | TRBJ1-2 | TRBV7-2 | few | TGTGCCAGCAGCTTGAAGGGGCCGGGCTATGGCTACACCTTC | CASSLKGPGYGYTF
TRBD2 | TRBJ2-7 | TRBV10-3 | once | TGTGCCATCAGGGCCACTAGCGGGAGAACGAACGAGCAGTACTTC | CAIRATSGRTNEQYF
- | TRBJ2-4 | TRBV7-2 | many | TGTGCCAGCAGCCGGGGGACAAACCTTCAGTACTTC | CASSRGTNLQYF
- | TRBJ2-3 | TRBV7-2 | many | TGTGCCAGCAGCTTCAATTATGCAGATACGCAGTATTTT | CASSFNYADTQYF
TRBD1 | TRBJ1-5 | TRBV5-1 | - | TGCGCCAGCAGCTTGAAACAGGTCAGGGGGCCCAACGTGTGTAATCAGCCCCAGCATTTT | CASSLKQVRGPNVCNQPQHF
- | TRBJ1-2 | TRBV19 | few | TGTGCCAGTACCAGAAAGGGGAACTATGGCTACACCTTC | CASTRKGNYGYTF
TRBD2 | TRBJ2-7 | TRBV7-2 | - | TGTGCCAGCAGCTCGGGGACTAATTCTTACGAGCAGTACTTC | CASSSGTNSYEQYF
TRBD1 | TRBJ2-1 | TRBV19 | - | TGTGCCAGTAGTACCCAGGACAGGGACCACAATGAGCAGTTCTTC | CASSTQDRDHNEQFF
TRBD2 | TRBJ2-1 | TRBV6-2/TRBV6-3 | - | TGTGCCAGCAGTTACTCGGGACCGCAACCTTGGTCGGGGGGCTACAATGAGCAGTTCTTC | CASSYSGPQPWSGGYNEQFF
- | TRBJ2-6 | TRBV7-6 | many | TGTGCCAGCAGCTTTCAGACCCGTCTCTCTGGGGCCAACGTCCTGACTTTC | CASSFQTRLSGANVLTF
- | TRBJ1-4 | TRBV7-9 | - | TGTGCCAGCAGCTTATCAAGGGGTGGAGAAAAACTGTTTTTT | CASSLSRGGEKLFF
- | TRBJ1-1 | TRBV18 | few | TGTGCCAGCTCACCACCCACTTTGACTACCAACGAAGCTTTCTTT | CASSPPTLTTNEAFF
- | TRBJ2-5 | TRBV5-6 | - | TGTGCCAGCAGCCTCAGGGGCTTTGAGACCCAGTACTTC | CASSLRGFETQYF
- | TRBJ1-1 | TRBV11-2 | - | TGTGCCAGCAGCATGGGCCCAATGAACACTGAAGCTTTCTTT | CASSMGPMNTEAFF
TRBD1 | TRBJ2-7 | TRBV29-1 | - | TGCAGCTCTGAGGGGTGGACAGGGAGCTCCTACGAGCAGTACTTC | CSSEGWTGSSYEQYF
TRBD2 | TRBJ2-1 | TRBV20-1 | - | TGCAGTGCTAGTGAGACTAGCGGTCCCAATGAGCAGTTCTTC | CSASETSGPNEQFF
TRBD2 | TRBJ2-5 | TRBV6-2/TRBV6-3 | - | TGTGCCAGCAGTTACTCGACGCTAGCGGTGGGGGAGACCCAGTACTTC | CASSYSTLAVGETQYF
- | TRBJ2-2 | TRBV4-3 | few | TGCGCCAGCAGCCAAGCAACTGGAGGGAATAGAAACGGGGAGCTGTTTTTT | CASSQATGGNRNGELFF
- | TRBJ2-2 | TRBV6-2/TRBV6-3 | few | TGTGCCAGCAGTTACGTACGAAACACCGGGGAGCTGTTTTTT | CASSYVRNTGELFF
- | TRBJ1-1 | TRBV28 | - | TGTGCCAGCAGTTCCGCGGGGGGGAACACTGAAGCTTTCTTT | CASSSAGGNTEAFF
- | TRBJ1-1 | TRBV27 | - | TGTGCCAGCATGGGGGCAACCTCAAGGGAAGCTTTCTTT | CASMGATSREAFF
- | TRBJ2-7 | TRBV20-1 | many | TGCAGTGCCACCGGGCAGGGTCAATCCCAAATAGAGCAGTACTTC | CSATGQGQSQIEQYF
- | TRBJ2-2 | TRBV5-6 | once | TGTGCCAGCAGCTTGGGCAGGATTAGGACCGGGGAGCTGTTTTTT | CASSLGRIRTGELFF
- | TRBJ2-1 | TRBV7-9 | many | TGTGCCAGCAGCTTAATCCCCAAGGGGGTCTACAATGAGCAGTTCTTC | CASSLIPKGVYNEQFF
- | TRBJ1-6 | TRBV28 | many | TGTGCCAGCAGTCCTGGACTGAAAAAGCCCCTCCACTTT | CASSPGLKKPLHF
- | TRBJ1-5 | TRBV7-2 | many | TGTGCCAGCAGCCCGTACTGGAATCAGCCCCAGCATTTT | CASSPYWNQPQHF
- | TRBJ2-7 | TRBV28 | - | TGTGCCAGCAGTGGACACTACGAGCAGTACTTC | CASSGHYEQYF
TRBD1 | TRBJ1-1 | TRBV28 | - | TGTGCCAGCAGGGGACAGGGCTCGGGGGACACTGAAGCTTTCTTT | CASRGQGSGDTEAFF
- | TRBJ2-2 | TRBV7-2 | - | TGTGCCAGCAGCTCGAACAGGGCTACGACCGGGGAGCTGTTTTTT | CASSSNRATTGELFF
- | TRBJ1-1 | TRBV2 | few | TGTGCCAGCAGTGCCCCTGAGGGTCGGGGTGAAGCTTTCTTT | CASSAPEGRGEAFF
TRBD1 | TRBJ1-2 | TRBV7-6 | many | TGTGCCAGCAGCTCCACGCGACAGGGAAGTGGCTACACCTTC | CASSSTRQGSGYTF
- | TRBJ1-1 | TRBV6-5 | - | TGTGCCAGCATGCGGAGCATGAACACTGAAGCTTTCTTT | CASMRSMNTEAFF
TRBD1 | TRBJ1-1 | TRBV7-3 | few | TGTGCCAGCAGCTTAAGGGTCAGGGGGCAAACTGAAGCTTTCTTT | CASSLRVRGQTEAFF
- | TRBJ1-1 | TRBV20-1 | many | TGCAGTTGTAGGAGGACGAACACTGAAGCTTTCTTT | CSCRRTNTEAFF
- | TRBJ2-5 | TRBV10-3 | many | TGTGCCATCGGAGGCAACCAAGAGACCCAGTACTTC | CAIGGNQETQYF
TRBD2 | TRBJ2-7 | TRBV7-2 | many | TGTGCCAGCAGCTTCGGGGCGGGAGCCTACGAGCAGTACTTC | CASSFGAGAYEQYF
- | TRBJ2-7 | TRBV20-1 | - | TGCAGTGCCTCGGACACCAGGAACCGCTACGAGCAGTACTTC | CSASDTRNRYEQYF
- | TRBJ2-1 | TRBV7-9 | many | TGTGCCAGCAGCTGGCTCCATGATGAGCAGTTCTTC | CASSWLHDEQFF
TRBD1 | TRBJ2-7 | TRBV2 | - | TGTGCCAGCAGTAAGGGACAGGGTCTTTACGAGCAGTACTTC | CASSKGQGLYEQYF
- | TRBJ1-2 | TRBV6-1 | many | TGTGCCAGTGACCTTGAGAACTATGGCTACACCTTC | CASDLENYGYTF
- | TRBJ1-5 | TRBV2 | few | TGTGCCAGCAGTGACCCAGGGCAGGGGCGACAGCCCCAGCATTTT | CASSDPGQGRQPQHF
TRBD2 | TRBJ2-1 | TRBV7-8 | - | TGTGCCAGCAGCTTAGCGCTGAGCGGGGGTTACAATGAGCAGTTCTTC | CASSLALSGGYNEQFF
- | TRBJ1-6 | TRBV7-2 | many | TGTGCCAGCTTTTCAGCGGGGAGAAGGTCACCCCTCCACTTT | CASFSAGRRSPLHF
TRBD1 | TRBJ1-1 | TRBV19 | - | TGTGCCAGTAGGCCAACGGGACAGCAGAACACTGAAGCTTTCTTT | CASRPTGQQNTEAFF
- | TRBJ2-2 | TRBV7-2 | medium-sized | TGTGCCAGCACCGAGAACACCGGGGAGCTGTTTTTT | CASTENTGELFF
TRBD2 | TRBJ2-3 | TRBV24-1 | few | TGTGCCACCAGTGATTTGGGACTAGCTTTCGACACAGATACGCAGTATTTT | CATSDLGLAFDTDTQYF